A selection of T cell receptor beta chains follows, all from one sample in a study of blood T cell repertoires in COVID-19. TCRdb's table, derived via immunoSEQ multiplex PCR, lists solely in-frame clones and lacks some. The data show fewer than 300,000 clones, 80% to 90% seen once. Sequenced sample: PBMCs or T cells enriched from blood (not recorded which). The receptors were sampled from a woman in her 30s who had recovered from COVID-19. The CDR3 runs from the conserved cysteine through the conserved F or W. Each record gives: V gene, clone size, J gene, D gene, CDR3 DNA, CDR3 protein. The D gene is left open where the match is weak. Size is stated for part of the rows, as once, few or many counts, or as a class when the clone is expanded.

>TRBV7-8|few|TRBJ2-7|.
TGTGCCAGCAGCGCCTTAGCGGTTCTCTCCTACGAGCAGTACTTC
CASSALAVLSYEQYF
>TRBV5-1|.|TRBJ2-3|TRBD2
TGCGCCAGCAGCTACACTAGCGGCACAGATACGCAGTATTTT
CASSYTSGTDTQYF
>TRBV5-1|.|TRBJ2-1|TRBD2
TGCGCCAGCAGCTTGGACGGGGGGGTCTACAATGAGCAGTTCTTC
CASSLDGGVYNEQFF
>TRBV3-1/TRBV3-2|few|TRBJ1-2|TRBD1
TGTGCCAGCAGCCAAGTATTAACTAGAGCCGGGACAGGGGGTAAAGGCTACACCTTC
CASSQVLTRAGTGGKGYTF
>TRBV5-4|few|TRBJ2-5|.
TGTGCCAGCAGCTTGGGGCAGCAAGAGACCCAGTACTTC
CASSLGQQETQYF
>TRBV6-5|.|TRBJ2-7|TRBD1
TGTGCCAGCACCCCAAGTCGGACAGGGACCTACGAGCAGTACTTC
CASTPSRTGTYEQYF
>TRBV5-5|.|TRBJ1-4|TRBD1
TGTGCCAGCAGTCGGGACAGTGAAAAACTGTTTTTT
CASSRDSEKLFF
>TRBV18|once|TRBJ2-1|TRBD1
TGTGCCAGCTCACGGGACAGGGACAATGAGCAGTTCTTC
CASSRDRDNEQFF
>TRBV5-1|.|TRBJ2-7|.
TGCGCCAGCAGCTTGGCCCAGGAGCAGTACTTC
CASSLAQEQYF
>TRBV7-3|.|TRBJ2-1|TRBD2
TGTGCCAGCAGCTTAACCGGGACTAGCGGGAATGAGCAGTTCTTC
CASSLTGTSGNEQFF